This TCR beta chain was identified during a study of beta chain features in type 1 diabetes. There are many counts of this clone. Its antigen is undetermined. The CDR3 totals 15 residues. Germline V CDR1 and CDR2: SNHLY, FYNNEI. The J segment lost 2 bases and the V segment lost 5 bases, leaving 6 bases of the junction unmatched. All of the isolated RNA was reverse transcribed, so expressed TCRB transcripts were sequenced. Method: immunoSEQ multiplex PCR; TCRdb's copy keeps in-frame clones and lacks some. The table lists 95,000 to 150,000 clones, over 15% of them singletons. Central memory, naive, regulatory and stem cell-like memory CD4+ cells were sorted by CD45RO/CCR7/CD25/CD127/CD95/CD27. General study points: Any PCR bias toward short templates would affect both groups alike. The cDNA sequencing approach could over-represent high-TCR-expressing cells. All four CD4+ subsets from Type 1 diabetes patients carried moderately but significantly shorter TCRB CDR3s.

The specimen sequenced was central memory CD4+ T cells from blood. J is TRBJ2-7 and V is TRBV2; 10 bases align to TRBD2. This TCR came from a man aged 30 to 45 with type 1 diabetes. The CDR3 DNA reads as TGTGCCAGCAGTTTCCTAGCGGGGGCGACCTACGAGCAGTACTTC. Its translation is CASSFLAGATYEQYF.